This TCR beta chain originates from a study of T cells in Graves' hyperthyroidism and ophthalmopathy. Amplification yielded TCR beta CDR3 regions, with RNA transcripts as the source. A first-round RT-PCR of the TCR CDR3 used the HTBI primer set. TCRdb fed the multiplex PCR reads into MiXCR, producing one record per CDR3 protein. This sample yields 500,000 to 800,000 distinct CDR3 sequences, of which more than 14% are seen a single time; about 12% belongs to the top ten. The ends were cut back, 6 bases at V and 4 bases at J, with 27 bases in the middle. The CDR3 has 18 residues. Germline V gives CDR1 LGHNT, CDR2 FRNRAP. This clonotype was found many times.

The TCR comes from a woman between 45 and 60 years old with Graves' ophthalmopathy. Sequencing was carried out using blood. The chain joins TRBV12-5 to TRBJ1-2; D is unresolved. The CDR3 protein is CASGPTFSTGPPVYGYTF. DNA of the CDR3: TGTGCTAGTGGCCCCACCTTCAGTACCGGGCCCCCCGTCTATGGCTACACCTTC.